This TCR beta chain originates from a study of identical twins. Study-level points and caveats: Cross-sectional statistics underpinned the conclusions; the same donors were not followed. Diverse VJ usage suggested most zero-insertion clonotypes were not invariant T cells.

Germline CDR1 ENHRY, CDR2 SYGVKD. J was trimmed by 13 bases and V by 8 bases; bases with no gene match: 11. The CDR3 loop spans 12 amino acids. To note about this clonotype: Its antigen is unidentified.

A single record per CDR3 protein comes from TCRdb applying MiXCR to the 5' RACE reads. The sample records 200,000 to 300,000 distinct CDR3 sequences, roughly an eighth being singletons. The same sample was also studied in work on yellow fever vaccine responses in identical twins.

The sequence came from a woman under 30 in good health. The sequenced material came from memory (CD45RO+) T cells sorted from blood. The chain employs TRBV10-3 and TRBJ2-3, with 8 bases lining up with TRBD1. CDR3 sequence reads: CAIGQGGQVEYF. The CDR3 DNA is TGTGCCATCGGACAGGGTGGACAGGTGGAGTATTTT.